This entry lists 30 T cell receptor beta chains sequenced from one sample in a study of liver allograft versus peripheral blood T cells (dated by TCRdb to between 2020 and 2021). As for the study more broadly: T cell receptor repertoires present within transplanted livers were compared with repertoires in the peripheral blood of liver transplant recipients.

Sequencing was performed on an Illumina MiSeq. TCRdb trimmed public reads at Q25 via fastp, called clones via MiXCR and kept in-frame beta chains. Each CDR3 protein appears once, grouped with its most common genes and DNA. The sample yields about 3,800 distinct CDR3 sequences; 14% to 15% were counted once. The ten largest clones add up to 10% to 12% of the sample. The source is a human patient who had a liver transplant. Because of the transplant, the T cells may be the graft donor's rather than the patient's own.

Worth noting for this clonotype: It differs at one base from a far larger clone, so likely a read error. The J gene is TRBJ2-7, the V gene TRBV6-1, with 7 bases fitting TRBD2. CDR1 MNHNS and CDR2 SASEGT come from the germline V gene. The CDR3 is made up of 14 amino acids. CDR3 region: CVSSHGLEAYEQYF. In DNA form, the CDR3 reads TGTGTCAGCAGCCACGGACTAGAGGCTTACGAGCAGTACTTC.

CDR3 residues: CAWSGTGVTDTQYF. The CDR3 DNA is TGTGCCTGGAGTGGGACAGGGGTCACAGATACGCAGTATTTT. The rearrangement uses TRBV30 and TRBJ2-3; TRBD1 agrees at 9 bases. The CDR3 runs to 14 residues. Per the germline V gene, CDR1 is GTSNPN and CDR2 is SVGIG (reference sequence). The V and J ends lost 1 base and 2 bases, in that order; junction bases with no gene match: 1.

In its sample, this clonotype is medium-sized. The rearrangement joins TRBV11-1 to TRBJ1-2; D unresolved. V gave up 5 bases and J gave up 5 bases, with 15 bases separating them. The CDR3 runs to 14 residues. Germline CDR1 reads SGHAT; CDR2 reads FQDESV (reference sequence). The chain's CDR3 is CASSHLVTQYGYTF. The CDR3 DNA reads TGTGCCAGCAGCCATCTTGTGACCCAATATGGCTACACCTTC.

J is TRBJ1-6 and V is TRBV28; D call uncertain. Germline values: CDR1 MDHEN, CDR2 SYDVKM. Between the trimmed V and J ends, which lost 1 base and 10 bases, there was a span of 17 bases. The CDR3 covers 16 residues. CDR3 region: CASSLFGPPRESPLHF. In nucleotides, the CDR3 is TGTGCCAGCAGTTTATTCGGGCCCCCTAGGGAATCACCCCTCCACTTT.

By share of the sample, this clonotype is medium-sized. The J gene is TRBJ2-7, the V gene TRBV27, with 11 bases fitting TRBD2. Unmatched junction bases numbered 7, after V lost 2 bases and J lost 7 bases. The germline V gene encodes CDR1 MNHEY and CDR2 SMNVEV (reference sequence). CDR3 length: 15 amino acids. This CDR3 is CASSLGTSGSQEQYF. The CDR3 bases are TGTGCCAGCAGTTTAGGGACTAGCGGCTCCCAGGAGCAGTACTTC.

In its sample, this clonotype ranks as medium-sized (0.01 to 0.1%). This chain links TRBV7-9 with TRBJ1-2; possible D gene TRBD1, 5 bases. This CDR3 has 16 amino acids. Germline V gene lookup returns CDR1 SEHNR and CDR2 FQNEAQ (reference sequence). V was shortened by 5 bases and J by 0 bases, with 16 bases between the two germline ends. The CDR3 protein is CASSGTGDWANYGYTF. The CDR3 coding sequence is TGTGCCAGCAGCGGAACAGGAGATTGGGCTAACTATGGCTACACCTTC.

This clonotype counts as medium-sized. The chain employs TRBV27 and TRBJ2-1; 11 bases agree with TRBD2. With V trimmed by 3 bases and J by 2 bases, 3 bases remained unmatched. Germline-derived CDR1 and CDR2 are MNHEY and SMNVEV (reference sequence). CDR3 length: 16 residues. CDR3 amino acids: CASSFLAGGAYNEQFF. The CDR3 DNA follows: TGTGCCAGCAGTTTCCTAGCGGGGGGAGCCTACAATGAGCAGTTCTTC.

With regard to this clonotype: This likely reflects a read error, since a far larger clone is one base away. The genes are TRBV6-6 and TRBJ1-2; 7 bases map to TRBD1. The V segment lost 5 bases and the J segment 5 bases; nucleotides outside the gene matches: 20. This CDR3 comprises 18 residues. CDR1 and CDR2 from the germline V gene are MNHNY and SVGAGI (reference sequence). The CDR3 bases are TGTGCCAGCAGTACTAACAGGGCACAGGGGCTAAAAGGTTATGGCTACACCTTC. Translated, it gives CASSTNRAQGLKGYGYTF.

In this sample, this clonotype is medium-sized. J is TRBJ1-1 and V is TRBV27; 9 nucleotides line up with TRBD1. CDR1 is MNHEY and CDR2 is SMNVEV in the germline V gene (reference sequence). The CDR3 is made up of 15 amino acids. Trimming took 6 bases from V and 4 from J; bases not matched to a gene: 9. The CDR3 DNA is TGTGCCAGCAGCGCCGAACAGGGGGCTAGCACTGAAGCTTTCTTT. This gives the protein CASSAEQGASTEAFF.

By sample share, this clonotype is medium-sized. J is TRBJ1-5 and V is TRBV5-6; a weak D match, TRBD1 (5 bases). The germline V gene encodes CDR1 SGHDT and CDR2 YYEEEE. V lost 0 bases and J lost 5, with 6 bases in between. The CDR3 length is 13 residues. The CDR3 DNA follows: TGTGCCAGCAGCTTGGAGGGGTATCAGCCCCAGCATTTT. Residues: CASSLEGYQPQHF.

This clonotype appeared many times. This sequence joins TRBV20-1 and TRBJ2-7, with a tentative D call TRBD2 (5 bases). Per the germline V gene, CDR1 is DFQATT and CDR2 is SNEGSKA (reference sequence). V was clipped by 1 base and J by 3 bases, with 16 bases between them. This CDR3 contains 15 residues. CDR3 DNA sequence: TGCAGTGCTAGAGGACTCCCCGCTAGCAGCTACGAGCAGTACTTC. Protein sequence: CSARGLPASSYEQYF.

This clonotype was detected a few times. This CDR3 reads CASSPKTGADEQYF. The CDR3 nucleotides are TGTGCCAGCAGCCCCAAGACAGGGGCGGACGAGCAGTACTTC. V gene TRBV5-4 combines with J gene TRBJ2-7; 8 bases fit TRBD1. V shed 4 bases, J shed 5 bases, and the junction held 8 bases outside the gene matches. Per the germline V gene, CDR1 is SGHNT and CDR2 is YYREEE (reference sequence). CDR3 length: 14 residues.

This clonotype is categorized as medium-sized. This chain joins TRBV18 and TRBJ2-6; D may be TRBD1 (5 bases). Germline assignment: CDR1 KGHSH and CDR2 LQKENI. The CDR3 is 18 residues long. V dropped 3 bases and J dropped 0 bases, with 15 bases sitting between them. This chain's CDR3 is CASSPTRGSISGANVLTF. The CDR3 coding sequence is TGTGCCAGCTCACCTACAAGGGGATCCATCTCTGGGGCCAACGTCCTGACTTTC. Variable domain in full (rest from reference TRBV18 and TRBJ2-6): NAGVMQNPRHLVRRRGQEARLRCSPMKGHSHVYWYRQLPEEGLKFMVYLQKENIIDESGMPKERFSAEFPKEGPSILRIQQVVRGDSAAYFCASSPTRGSISGANVLTFGAGSRLTVL.

This clonotype is labeled large. The chain recombines TRBV19 with TRBJ1-1, with D possibly matching TRBD1 (6 bases). The ends were cut back, 7 bases at V and 7 bases at J, with 19 bases in the middle. CDR1 and CDR2 (germline): LNHDA, SQIVND (reference sequence). CDR3 length: 14 residues. The CDR3 DNA reads as TGTGCCAGTACCTCCCAAAGAGGGGGTATTGAAGCTTTCTTT. Protein: CASTSQRGGIEAFF.

A few counts support this clonotype. CDR3: CASSEQTVNTEAFF. The CDR3 region has the DNA TGTGCCAGCAGCGAACAGACGGTCAACACTGAAGCTTTCTTT. V usage is TRBV7-9 and J usage is TRBJ1-1; D is unresolved. V gave up 5 bases and J gave up 2 bases, with 12 bases separating them. The CDR3 totals 14 residues. CDR1 is SEHNR and CDR2 is FQNEAQ in the germline V gene (reference sequence).

This clonotype is medium-sized (0.01 to 0.1%) in the sample. V is TRBV29-1 and J is TRBJ2-7, with a possible D match to TRBD2 (6 bases). The CDR3 runs 15 residues. Trimming left V 0 bases short and J 6 bases short, with 18 bases between. Germline V gene data show CDR1 as SQVTM and CDR2 as ANQGSEA. DNA for the CDR3: TGCAGCGTTGAAGATCCCGGGAGTAACTCCCTCGAGCAGTACTTC. The encoded protein is CSVEDPGSNSLEQYF.

This clonotype is medium-sized within its sample. Here the CDR3 DNA reads TGTGCCAGCAGTTTATGGCCAGGGATCTCCTACGAGCAGTACTTC. Translation: CASSLWPGISYEQYF. This chain links TRBV27 with TRBJ2-7; possible D gene TRBD1, 5 bases. Germline V gene sequence: CDR1 MNHEY, CDR2 SMNVEV (reference sequence). This CDR3 is built from 15 residues. Trimming pared 1 base from V and 0 bases from J, leaving 10 bases between.

The rearrangement joins TRBV27 to TRBJ2-7; 8 nucleotides agree with TRBD2. V trimming: 0 bases; J trimming: 3 bases; junction bases outside the gene matches: 1. Per the germline V gene, CDR1 is MNHEY and CDR2 is SMNVEV (reference sequence). The CDR3 sequence is 14 residues long. In DNA form, the CDR3 reads TGTGCCAGCAGTTTATCCGCGGGGGGCTACGAGCAGTACTTC. Protein sequence: CASSLSAGGYEQYF.

At least ten counts were recorded for this clonotype. The gene calls are TRBV12-3 or TRBV12-4 and TRBJ1-5; no reliable D call. The CDR3 runs 12 residues. The V and J ends lost 5 bases and 6 bases respectively, with 8 bases between them. The CDR3 DNA reads TGTGCCAGCAGTACCCTCGGTCAGCCCCAGCATTTT. Translation gives CASSTLGQPQHF.

By share of the sample, this clonotype is medium-sized (0.01 to 0.1%). V gene TRBV6-5 combines with J gene TRBJ2-1, with unresolved D. V gave up 5 bases and J gave up 0 bases, with 5 bases separating them. The V gene's germline CDR1 is MNHEY and CDR2 SVGAGI. The CDR3 consists of 13 residues. DNA for the CDR3: TGTGCCAGCAGTCCCGGCTCCTACAATGAGCAGTTCTTC. Its protein product is CASSPGSYNEQFF.

This clonotype is labeled as medium-sized (0.01 to 0.1%). V usage is TRBV23-1 and J usage is TRBJ2-1, with 8 positions matching TRBD1. TRBV23-1 is an ORF for which the function is uncertain. V shed 11 bases, J shed 3 bases, and the junction held 15 bases outside the gene matches. The CDR3 runs 16 residues. CDR3 protein: CAGWTGITRVYNEQFF. The CDR3 bases are TGCGCCGGTTGGACAGGGATAACAAGGGTCTACAATGAGCAGTTCTTC.

This clonotype is medium-sized. The rearrangement uses TRBV20-1 and TRBJ2-7, with 9 bases lining up with TRBD1. Germline V lookup: CDR1 DFQATT, CDR2 SNEGSKA (reference sequence). J gave up 2 bases and V 3 bases, and 5 bases lay outside the gene matches. This CDR3 has 14 residues. The CDR3 coding sequence is TGCAGTGCTAGGGGGACAGGGAACACCTACGAGCAGTACTTC. Protein sequence: CSARGTGNTYEQYF.

In its sample, this clonotype is medium-sized. V gene TRBV12-3 or TRBV12-4 combines with J gene TRBJ1-5, with 7 bases lining up with TRBD1. V was pared by 4 bases and J by 2 bases, with 5 bases of the junction left unmatched. The CDR3 runs to 15 residues. The chain's CDR3 is CASSSGTEGNQPQHF. CDR3 bases: TGTGCCAGCAGTTCCGGGACAGAAGGCAATCAGCCCCAGCATTTT.

Judged by abundance, this clonotype is medium-sized. The chain recombines TRBV15 with TRBJ2-1; 11 bases match TRBD2. This CDR3 has 17 residues. V was clipped by 0 bases and J by 5 bases; unmatched bases: 6. Per germline, CDR1 LNHNV and CDR2 YYDKDF (reference sequence). The chain's CDR3 is CATSRDLAGGQDNEQFF. Written as DNA, the CDR3 is TGTGCCACCAGCAGAGACTTAGCGGGAGGGCAGGACAATGAGCAGTTCTTC. Full variable domain (rest looked up from reference TRBV15 and TRBJ2-1): DAMVIQNPRYQVTQFGKPVTLSCSQTLNHNVMYWYQQKSSQAPKLLFHYYDKDFNNEADTPDNFQSRRPNTSFCFLDIRSPGLGDTAMYLCATSRDLAGGQDNEQFFGPGTRLTVL.

This clonotype came up many times. J is TRBJ2-1 and V is TRBV6-5; D gene uncertain. V lost 2 bases, J lost 2 bases, and 10 bases lay in between. This CDR3 has 15 amino acids. Germline V gives CDR1 MNHEY, CDR2 SVGAGI. The CDR3 DNA is TGTGCCAGCAGTTACGGGCCGGAAGCCTACAATGAGCAGTTCTTC. The encoded protein is CASSYGPEAYNEQFF.

By sample share, this clonotype is medium-sized. The chain links TRBV7-2 to TRBJ2-2; no firm D call. Germline V gives CDR1 SGHTA, CDR2 FQGNSA. With 2 bases removed from V and 4 bases from J, the gap between germline ends came to 11 bases. This CDR3 is 15 amino acids long. The CDR3: CASSLSAIATGELFF. The CDR3 DNA sequence: TGTGCCAGCAGCTTATCGGCCATAGCCACCGGGGAGCTGTTTTTT.

The V and J genes are TRBV7-9 and TRBJ1-2; D is undetermined. The germline V gene has CDR1 SEHNR and CDR2 FQNEAQ (reference sequence). This CDR3 has 14 residues. Trimming cost V 0 bases and J 10 bases, with 15 bases left between them. The CDR3 DNA reads as TGTGCCAGCAGCTTAGCGTTGGGGTACGATGACTACACCTTC. This codes for CASSLALGYDDYTF.

The J gene is TRBJ2-5, the V gene TRBV9, with D perhaps TRBD1 or TRBD2 (5 bases each). With 0 bases removed from V and 5 bases from J, the gap between germline ends came to 14 bases. Germline CDR1 and CDR2: SGDLS and YYNGEE. This CDR3 has 15 amino acids. CDR3 nucleotides: TGTGCCAGCAGCGTAGGGGACCGTACTCAGGAGACCCAGTACTTC. Translating it yields CASSVGDRTQETQYF.

By sample fraction, this clonotype is medium-sized. CDR3 residues: CASSYSIRTGDTEAFF. The DNA for the CDR3 is TGTGCCAGCAGTTACTCGATCAGGACAGGGGACACTGAAGCTTTCTTT. The chain employs TRBV6-2 or TRBV6-3 and TRBJ1-1; 9 bases are shared with TRBD1. V trimming: 0 bases; J trimming: 3 bases; junction bases outside the gene matches: 5. The CDR3 sequence is 16 residues long. Looked up from germline, CDR1 is MNHEY and CDR2 is SVGEGT.

By share, this clonotype ranks as medium-sized. The chain carries TRBV6-6 and TRBJ2-2; 9 bases are a match to TRBD2. The germline CDR1 and CDR2 sequences are MNHNY and SVGAGI (reference sequence). The CDR3 runs to 15 residues. Losses at the gene ends were 6 bases for V and 2 bases for J; bases not matched to a gene: 4. This CDR3 is CASRKLAGNTGELFF. The CDR3 bases are TGTGCCAGCAGGAAACTAGCGGGTAACACCGGGGAGCTGTTTTTT.